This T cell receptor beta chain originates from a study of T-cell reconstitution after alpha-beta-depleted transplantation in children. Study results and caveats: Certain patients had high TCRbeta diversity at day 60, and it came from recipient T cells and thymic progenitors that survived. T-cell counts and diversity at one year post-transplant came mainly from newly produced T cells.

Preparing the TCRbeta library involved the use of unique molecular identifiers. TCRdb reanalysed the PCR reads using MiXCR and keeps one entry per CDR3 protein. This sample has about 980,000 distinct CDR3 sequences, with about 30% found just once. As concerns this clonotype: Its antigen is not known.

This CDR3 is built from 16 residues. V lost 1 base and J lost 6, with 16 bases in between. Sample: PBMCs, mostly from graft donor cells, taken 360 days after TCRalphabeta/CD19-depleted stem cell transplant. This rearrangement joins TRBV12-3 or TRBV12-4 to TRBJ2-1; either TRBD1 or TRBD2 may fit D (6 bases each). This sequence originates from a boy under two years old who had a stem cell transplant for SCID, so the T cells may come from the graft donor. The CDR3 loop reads CASSLVGGRRANEQFF. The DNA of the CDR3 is TGTGCCAGCAGTTTAGTTGGGGGCCGGAGGGCCAATGAGCAGTTCTTC.